The 23 T cell receptor beta chains in this list originate from one sample, sequenced in a study of beta chain features in type 1 diabetes. Points from the study as a whole: In every one of the four CD4+ subsets, TCRB CDR3s were moderately but significantly shorter in Type 1 diabetes patients.

Which antigens these TCRs recognize remains unknown. The study reverse transcribed the entire isolated RNA, so it sequenced expressed TCRB transcripts. Clones were sequenced by immunoSEQ multiplex PCR, and TCRdb holds only the in-frame ones, with some missing. This sample has around 690,000 clones, with around 12% found just once. The sequenced sample consisted of naive CD4+ T cells from blood. These receptors all come from a man under 40 with type 1 diabetes.

This clone appeared a few times. The chain carries TRBV9 and TRBJ2-4, with TRBD1 identical over 10 bases. This CDR3 is 14 amino acids long. V gave up 3 bases and J gave up 7 bases; unmatched junction bases: 4. CDR1 SGDLS and CDR2 YYNGEE come from the germline V gene. CDR3 sequence: CASSALGQGNIQYF. Written as DNA, the CDR3 is TGTGCCAGCAGCGCCCTGGGACAGGGGAACATTCAGTACTTC.

The CDR3 nucleotides read TGTGCCAGCAGTGAGACCGGGACAGGGGGAGAAAAACTGTTTTTT. It specifies CASSETGTGGEKLFF. J is TRBJ1-4 and V is TRBV2; TRBD1 matches at 11 bases. From germline, CDR1 is SNHLY and CDR2 FYNNEI. The CDR3 extends over 15 amino acids. The junction had 5 bases not matched to a gene; V was cut back by 3 bases and J by 8 bases. The full variable domain, in which reference TRBV2 and TRBJ1-4 provide the parts outside the CDR3, is EPEVTQTPSHQVTQMGQEVILRCVPISNHLYFYWYRQILGQKVEFLVSFYNNEISEKSEIFDDQFSVERPDGSNFTLKIRSTKLEDSAMYFCASSETGTGGEKLFFGSGTQLSVL.

The chain employs TRBV19 and TRBJ2-1, with D possibly being TRBD1 or TRBD2 (5 bases each). The V end lost 4 bases, the J end lost 5 bases, and 12 bases lay between the germline ends. The length of the CDR3 is 14 residues. CDR1 is LNHDA, CDR2 SQIVND, per germline (reference sequence). DNA of the CDR3: TGTGCCAGTAGTACCCAGGGACCAAACAATGAGCAGTTCTTC. Its translation is CASSTQGPNNEQFF.

V usage is TRBV7-3 and J usage is TRBJ2-5; TRBD2 agrees at 7 bases. The germline V gene encodes CDR1 SGHTA and CDR2 FQGTGA. This CDR3 is built from 14 residues. Germline trimming cut 5 bases from V and 5 bases from J; bases unmatched to any gene: 8. Written as DNA, the CDR3 is TGTGCCAGCAGCGATGGAAGCGGGGTCGAGACCCAGTACTTC. Translation gives CASSDGSGVETQYF.

The rearrangement links TRBV5-1 to TRBJ1-5; D is unclear. CDR3 size: 13 residues. The germline CDR1 and CDR2 sequences are SGHRS and YFSETQ. V gave up 2 bases and J gave up 1 base, with 4 bases separating them. The CDR3 sequence: CASSFESNQPQHF. Here the CDR3 DNA reads TGCGCCAGCAGCTTTGAGAGCAATCAGCCCCAGCATTTT.

V and J are TRBV7-8 and TRBJ2-1; possible D gene TRBD1, 6 bases. Germline loops: CDR1 SGHVS, CDR2 FQNEAQ. V lost 6 bases and J lost 12, with 15 bases in between. CDR3 length: 12 amino acids. The CDR3 DNA sequence: TGTGCCAGCAGGCCTACCGGGACACGGCAGTTCTTC. Its translation is CASRPTGTRQFF.

Points on this clone: The identical CDR3 is also encoded by other nucleotide sequences in the sample. The chain has TRBV20-1 and TRBJ2-1; D is undetermined. The germline gives CDR1 DFQATT, CDR2 SNEGSKA (reference sequence). Trimming removed 1 base from V and 10 bases from J, with 8 bases in between. The CDR3 contains 11 residues. The CDR3 bases are TGCAGTGCTAGAGCCGGAGAGGAGCAGTTCTTC. Residues: CSARAGEEQFF.

A few counts support this clone. The V gene is TRBV9, the J gene TRBJ1-6; TRBD1 matches at 7 bases. Looked up from germline, CDR1 is SGDLS and CDR2 is YYNGEE. The CDR3 length is 15 residues. The V gene end was trimmed by 2 bases and the J gene end by 6 bases; junction bases not matched to a gene: 5. This CDR3 is CASSVGGQANSPLHF. Written as DNA, the CDR3 is TGTGCCAGCAGCGTCGGCGGACAGGCTAATTCACCCCTCCACTTT.

The rearrangement uses TRBV19 and TRBJ1-1; TRBD1 is a possible D gene (5 bases). V was clipped by 7 bases and J by 2 bases, with 14 bases between them. CDR1 and CDR2 (germline): LNHDA, SQIVND (reference sequence). This CDR3 comprises 14 residues. CDR3 coding DNA: TGTGCCAGTATGGTACCGGGGCGAAACACTGAAGCTTTCTTT. This gives the protein CASMVPGRNTEAFF.

The chain combines TRBV4-2 with TRBJ2-6; D is possibly TRBD2 (6 bases). CDR1 LGHNA and CDR2 YNFKEQ come from the germline V gene. This CDR3 spans 17 amino acids. V dropped 3 bases and J dropped 4 bases, with 16 bases sitting between them. The CDR3 coding sequence is TGTGCCAGCAGCCAGTTGGCCCCGGGAGCAGGGGCCAACGTCCTGACTTTC. It codes for CASSQLAPGAGANVLTF.

This clone was observed a handful of times. The chain links TRBV28 to TRBJ2-7; D gene unclear. Germline V gives CDR1 MDHEN, CDR2 SYDVKM. This CDR3 region has 11 residues. V lost 7 bases to trimming and J lost 2 bases, with 6 bases between them. This CDR3 is CASTTAYEQYF. CDR3 nucleotide sequence: TGTGCCAGCACGACCGCCTACGAGCAGTACTTC.

The V call is TRBV2, the J call TRBJ2-1; 7 bases are shared with TRBD2. V dropped 4 bases and J dropped 7; count of bases not matched to a gene: 10. Germline CDR1 SNHLY, CDR2 FYNNEI. The CDR3 spans 15 residues. CDR3 sequence: CASSARGGEGNEQFF. CDR3 coding DNA: TGTGCCAGCAGTGCCCGCGGGGGTGAAGGGAATGAGCAGTTCTTC.

V is TRBV5-1 and J is TRBJ1-1, with a weak D call TRBD1 (5 bases). Trimming removed 0 bases at V and 5 bases at J, with 8 bases between. In germline, CDR1 is SGHRS, CDR2 YFSETQ. This CDR3 has 13 amino acids. CDR3 residues: CASSLAEGTEAFF. CDR3 coding DNA: TGCGCCAGCAGCTTGGCCGAGGGGACTGAAGCTTTCTTT.

The chain combines TRBV29-1 with TRBJ1-2; 8 positions agree with TRBD1. In germline, CDR1 is SQVTM, CDR2 ANQGSEA. The CDR3 loop spans 13 amino acids. V lost 5 bases, J lost 3 bases, and 5 bases stayed unmatched. The CDR3 spells CSVKVQGDYGYTF. CDR3 coding DNA: TGCAGCGTTAAAGTACAGGGGGACTATGGCTACACCTTC.

The rearrangement uses TRBV28 and TRBJ1-6; D not resolved. Trimming shortened V by 6 bases and J by 10 bases, and 13 bases separated the two germline ends. The CDR3 has 13 amino acids. The germline CDR1 and CDR2 sequences are MDHEN and SYDVKM. CDR3 sequence: CASSLGSRSPLHF. The CDR3 DNA sequence: TGTGCCAGCAGCCTCGGGAGTAGGTCACCCCTCCACTTT.

This clone was seen only a few times. The rearrangement joins TRBV7-2 to TRBJ1-2, with D possibly TRBD1 on 5 matching bases. The ends were cut back, 5 bases at V and 8 bases at J, with 18 bases in the middle. The length of the CDR3 is 14 residues. Germline CDR1 is SGHTA and CDR2 is FQGNSA. This CDR3 is CASSPGPTVGGYTF. As DNA, the CDR3 is TGTGCCAGCAGCCCGGGACCGACAGTCGGGGGCTACACCTTC. The full variable domain, with the rest looked up from reference TRBV7-2 and TRBJ1-2, is GAGVSQSPSNKVTEKGKDVELRCDPISGHTALYWYRQSLGQGLEFLIYFQGNSAPDKSGLPSDRFSAERTGGSVSTLTIQRTQQEDSAVYLCASSPGPTVGGYTFGSGTRLTVV.

This clone showed up just a few times. This chain uses TRBV7-2 with TRBJ2-1; 7 bases fit TRBD2. This CDR3 region has 18 residues. Germline trimming cut 1 base from V and 1 base from J; bases unmatched to any gene: 10. The germline V gene has CDR1 SGHTA and CDR2 FQGNSA. Written as DNA, the CDR3 is TGTGCCAGCAGCTTAGGCGGGGGTTTGACTATATCCTACAATGAGCAGTTCTTC. Protein product: CASSLGGGLTISYNEQFF. Together with reference TRBV7-2 and TRBJ2-1, the CDR3 gives the full variable domain: GAGVSQSPSNKVTEKGKDVELRCDPISGHTALYWYRQSLGQGLEFLIYFQGNSAPDKSGLPSDRFSAERTGGSVSTLTIQRTQQEDSAVYLCASSLGGGLTISYNEQFFGPGTRLTVL.

This clone came up a few times. V gene TRBV9 combines with J gene TRBJ2-2; D remains ambiguous. From germline, CDR1 is SGDLS and CDR2 YYNGEE. This CDR3 spans 13 amino acids. With 4 bases removed from V and 8 bases from J, the gap between germline ends came to 12 bases. The CDR3 loop is CASSPAPLGELFF. CDR3 coding DNA: TGTGCCAGCAGCCCTGCGCCGTTAGGGGAGCTGTTTTTT. Filled out from reference TRBV9 and TRBJ2-2, the complete variable domain reads DSGVTQTPKHLITATGQRVTLRCSPRSGDLSVYWYQQSLDQGLQFLIQYYNGEERAKGNILERFSAQQFPDLHSELNLSSLELGDSALYFCASSPAPLGELFFGEGSRLTVL.

In this sample, this clone turned up a few times. This chain links TRBV4-2 with TRBJ2-3; D is uncertain. This CDR3 region has 14 residues. Germline V CDR1 and CDR2: LGHNA, YNFKEQ. V dropped 2 bases and J dropped 0 bases, with 6 bases sitting between them. The DNA for the CDR3 is TGTGCCAGCAGCCAACCGGAAAGCACAGATACGCAGTATTTT. Translation gives CASSQPESTDTQYF.

The chain employs TRBV7-2 and TRBJ1-2; D remains unclear. Germline V gene lookup returns CDR1 SGHTA and CDR2 FQGNSA. The CDR3 spans 12 residues. V lost 6 bases and J 0 bases, leaving 5 bases between the germline ends. The DNA of the CDR3 is TGTGCCAGCAGAGTTTCTAACTATGGCTACACCTTC. Translating it yields CASRVSNYGYTF. Full variable domain (rest looked up from reference TRBV7-2 and TRBJ1-2): GAGVSQSPSNKVTEKGKDVELRCDPISGHTALYWYRQSLGQGLEFLIYFQGNSAPDKSGLPSDRFSAERTGGSVSTLTIQRTQQEDSAVYLCASRVSNYGYTFGSGTRLTVV.

This clone was observed a handful of times. The genes are TRBV27 and TRBJ2-3; 7 bases match TRBD2. There are 14 residues in the CDR3. Germline CDR1 is MNHEY and CDR2 is SMNVEV (reference sequence). V shed 8 bases, J shed 0 bases, and the junction held 5 bases outside the gene matches. The CDR3 sequence: CASCWRGSTDTQYF. The DNA for the CDR3 is TGTGCCAGCTGCTGGCGGGGGAGCACAGATACGCAGTATTTT.

The chain couples TRBV14 to TRBJ1-1, with TRBD1 identical over 9 bases. The CDR3 spans 16 residues. Losses at the gene ends were 1 base for V and 5 bases for J; bases not matched to a gene: 8. Germline V gene lookup returns CDR1 SGHDN and CDR2 FVKESK. The CDR3 DNA follows: TGTGCCAGCAGCCAAGCAAACAGGGGGCGTTGGACTGAAGCTTTCTTT. It codes for CASSQANRGRWTEAFF.

The chain combines TRBV10-3 with TRBJ1-4, with a possible D match to TRBD1 (5 bases). The V gene's germline CDR1 is ENHRY and CDR2 SYGVKD. V lost 6 bases and J 5 bases, leaving 13 bases between the germline ends. The CDR3 runs 14 residues. The CDR3 DNA sequence: TGTGCCATCAGGGCCCGGGACGCGAATGAAAAACTGTTTTTT. It is translated as CAIRARDANEKLFF.